One TCR beta chain is described in this entry. These data are taken from a study of blood T cell repertoires in COVID-19. Overall study context: T cells, B-cell-depleted T cells, or PBMCs provided the cDNA or gDNA that served as material.

Some clones are missing from TCRdb's copy, which holds only in-frame ones; the method was immunoSEQ multiplex PCR. The sample lists about 150,000 clones; around 81% were seen once. The germline CDR1 and CDR2 sequences are SGHRS and YFSETQ. V was pared by 7 bases and J by 0 bases, with 20 bases between. This CDR3 contains 17 residues. The chain uses TRBV5-1 and TRBJ1-3; D may be TRBD1 (5 bases). The TCR sequence derives from a woman aged 80 or over with COVID-19, enrolled during active disease. Sequencing used peripheral blood. CDR3 sequence reads: CASSRDAGPSSGNTIYF. As DNA, the CDR3 is TGCGCCAGCTCCAGAGATGCGGGGCCTTCCTCTGGAAACACCATATATTTT.